These T cell receptor beta chains were read from a single sample in a study of OX40 agonist ivuxolimab in advanced cancers. Data came from immunoSEQ multiplex PCR; TCRdb stores just in-frame clones and leaves some out. Among about 73,000 clones listed, about 90% were seen once. The sample in question was CD4+ or CD8+ T cells sorted from blood, obtained in a trial of the OX40 agonist ivuxolimab. The receptors stem from an adult with an advanced solid tumor such as melanoma, head and neck, liver or kidney cancer. The CDR3 runs from the conserved cysteine through the conserved F or W. The order of the fields is D gene, clone size, V gene, J gene, CDR3 DNA, CDR3 protein. A D gene is named only where the DNA matches it firmly. Expanded clones are given a class, and other clones once, few, many or no size at all.

d_call: NA
clone_size: once
v_call: TRBV2
j_call: TRBJ2-3
cdr3_nt: TGTGCCAGCAGTGCCGGATATAGCACAGATACGCAGTATTTT
cdr3_aa: CASSAGYSTDTQYF

d_call: NA
clone_size: NA
v_call: TRBV19
j_call: TRBJ1-1
cdr3_nt: TGTGCCAGTAGTATAGATCCGGGGCGGCGATTAGGAGATACTGAAGCTTTCTTT
cdr3_aa: CASSIDPGRRLGDTEAFF

d_call: NA
clone_size: NA
v_call: TRBV9
j_call: TRBJ2-7
cdr3_nt: TGTGCCAGCAGCGTAGGGGGCGAACCATGGGAGCAGTACTTC
cdr3_aa: CASSVGGEPWEQYF

d_call: NA
clone_size: NA
v_call: TRBV28
j_call: TRBJ2-2
cdr3_nt: TGTGCCAGCAGCACGAGTCTGGGGTGGCGAGCGAACACCGGGGAGCTGTTTTTT
cdr3_aa: CASSTSLGWRANTGELFF

d_call: NA
clone_size: few
v_call: TRBV27
j_call: TRBJ1-2
cdr3_nt: TGTGCCAGCAGTTTCGGGGTCGGGGCTGGCTACACCTTC
cdr3_aa: CASSFGVGAGYTF

d_call: TRBD1
clone_size: NA
v_call: TRBV28
j_call: TRBJ1-2
cdr3_nt: TGTGCCAGCAGTTACCAGGACAGGGGCGACTATGGCTACACCTTC
cdr3_aa: CASSYQDRGDYGYTF

d_call: TRBD1
clone_size: NA
v_call: TRBV19
j_call: TRBJ1-5
cdr3_nt: TGTGCCAGTAGTATCCTCGGGACAGGGAATCAGCCCCAGCATTTT
cdr3_aa: CASSILGTGNQPQHF

d_call: NA
clone_size: NA
v_call: TRBV7-9
j_call: TRBJ1-4
cdr3_nt: TGTGCCAGCACCGGACACCTTAATGAAAAACTGTTTTTT
cdr3_aa: CASTGHLNEKLFF

d_call: TRBD1
clone_size: NA
v_call: TRBV16
j_call: TRBJ1-2
cdr3_nt: TGTGCCAGCAGCCAATCTCCGACAGGGGAGGGGAACTATGGCTACACCTTC
cdr3_aa: CASSQSPTGEGNYGYTF

d_call: NA
clone_size: NA
v_call: TRBV9
j_call: TRBJ1-2
cdr3_nt: TGTGCCAGCAGCGTAGAGGGTAACTATGGCTACACCTTC
cdr3_aa: CASSVEGNYGYTF

d_call: NA
clone_size: NA
v_call: TRBV9
j_call: TRBJ1-6
cdr3_nt: TGTGCCAGCAGCGTAGCGGGGAGGGATTCACCCCTCCACTTT
cdr3_aa: CASSVAGRDSPLHF

d_call: NA
clone_size: NA
v_call: TRBV9
j_call: TRBJ2-7
cdr3_nt: TGTGCCAGCAGCGTAGGGGGAGAGGGCCTTATGTACGAGCAGTACTTC
cdr3_aa: CASSVGGEGLMYEQYF

d_call: TRBD1
clone_size: NA
v_call: TRBV30
j_call: TRBJ2-7
cdr3_nt: TGTGCCTGGAGTGTACTATCAGGACAGGGAGGTCTCGGGTCTTACGAGCAGTACTTC
cdr3_aa: CAWSVLSGQGGLGSYEQYF

d_call: TRBD2
clone_size: few
v_call: TRBV4-1
j_call: TRBJ2-1
cdr3_nt: TGCGCCAGCAGCTCACGACTAGCGGGAGCCAATGAGCAGTTCTTC
cdr3_aa: CASSSRLAGANEQFF

d_call: NA
clone_size: NA
v_call: TRBV19
j_call: TRBJ1-1
cdr3_nt: TGTGCCAGTAGTACGCAGGGACTTAACACTGAAGCTTTCTTT
cdr3_aa: CASSTQGLNTEAFF

d_call: TRBD2
clone_size: NA
v_call: TRBV6-4
j_call: TRBJ2-3
cdr3_nt: TGTGCCAGCGGCCGCGGGGGGCGCACAGATACGCAGTATTTT
cdr3_aa: CASGRGGRTDTQYF

d_call: TRBD1
clone_size: NA
v_call: TRBV7-8
j_call: TRBJ1-3
cdr3_nt: TGTGCCAGCAGCCGAAACCCAGGGGGCGCAGGAAACACCATATATTTT
cdr3_aa: CASSRNPGGAGNTIYF

d_call: NA
clone_size: NA
v_call: TRBV6-1
j_call: TRBJ2-3
cdr3_nt: TGTGCCAGCATGGACGGTTGGGGGAGCACAGATACGCAGTATTTT
cdr3_aa: CASMDGWGSTDTQYF